This entry is about one T cell receptor (beta chain). Its cognate antigen is unknown. The data were produced by immunoSEQ multiplex PCR, yet TCRdb's version contains in-frame clones alone and is incomplete. The sample includes roughly 2,000,000 clones, 90% to 95% of them seen just once. The sample is drawn from a study of shared clonotypes between healthy human individuals. General observations from the study: As a rule, naive subsets had a larger estimated richness than memory subsets.

The naive CD8 population came from CD45RO-negative cells selected for CCR7, without terminally differentiated effector memory CD45RA+ cells. Specimen: naive CD8+ T cells from PBMCs. This clonotype was obtained from a man between 18 and 29 years old in good health. Some clones in this sample may be carry-over from other donors' samples.

Written as DNA, the CDR3 is TGCGCCAGCAGTCAATCTCCGGCAGAGCCCCAGCATTTT. It is translated as CASSQSPAEPQHF. The chain carries TRBV23-1 and TRBJ1-5, with unresolved D. TRBV23-1 is treated as an ORF (open reading frame) with a function not yet certain. The ends were cut back, 0 bases at V and 8 bases at J, with 8 bases in the middle. The CDR3 is made up of 13 amino acids.